Given below is one TCR beta chain in context. V lost 5 bases to trimming and J lost 8 bases; unmatched junction nucleotides: 21. This CDR3 has 18 amino acids. The V gene's germline CDR1 is PRHDT and CDR2 FYEKMQ (reference sequence). Measured with immunoSEQ multiplex PCR; TCRdb has only the in-frame clones, and not every one. The sample contains under 250,000 clones, about nine tenths of which appear only once. The data derive from a study of blood T cell repertoires in COVID-19. Study details: Samples of COVID-19 (acute and convalescent) were obtained from the United States, Italy and Spain.

This chain uses TRBV13 with TRBJ1-5; 7 bases agree with TRBD1. The sample consisted of peripheral blood. The clonotype was recovered from a man aged 55 to 70 who had recovered from COVID-19. The CDR3 DNA follows: TGTGCCAGCAGCCGGTTAGGGGGCAGGAGGAGGGTCGAGGAGCCCCAGCATTTT. Protein: CASSRLGGRRRVEEPQHF.